This T cell receptor beta chain was found in a study of T-cell reconstitution after alpha-beta-depleted transplantation in children. Unique molecular identifiers were used in preparing the TCRbeta library. MiXCR was run by TCRdb on the PCR reads, yielding one entry per CDR3 protein. Of a few hundred thousand distinct CDR3 sequences in the sample, 20% to 30% were seen once. Study-level findings and limits: Surviving recipient T cells and thymic progenitors produced the high day-60 TCRbeta diversity seen in some patients.

This CDR3 comprises 15 residues. The germline V gene has CDR1 DFQATT and CDR2 SNEGSKA (reference sequence). V was clipped by 7 bases and J by 3 bases; unmatched bases: 12. This clonotype turned up a few times. Its antigen is currently unknown. This clonotype was sampled from a female patient aged 2 to 10 who had a stem cell transplant for congenital amegakaryocytic thrombocytopenia, so the T cells may come from the graft donor. Sequences were derived from PBMCs, mostly from graft donor cells, sampled 360 days after TCRalphabeta/CD19-depleted stem cell transplant. The rearrangement links TRBV20-1 to TRBJ2-1; 7 bases align to TRBD2. CDR3 in DNA: TGCAGTGAATCCTCCGGGACTAAGGACTACAATGAGCAGTTCTTC. Translated, it gives CSESSGTKDYNEQFF.